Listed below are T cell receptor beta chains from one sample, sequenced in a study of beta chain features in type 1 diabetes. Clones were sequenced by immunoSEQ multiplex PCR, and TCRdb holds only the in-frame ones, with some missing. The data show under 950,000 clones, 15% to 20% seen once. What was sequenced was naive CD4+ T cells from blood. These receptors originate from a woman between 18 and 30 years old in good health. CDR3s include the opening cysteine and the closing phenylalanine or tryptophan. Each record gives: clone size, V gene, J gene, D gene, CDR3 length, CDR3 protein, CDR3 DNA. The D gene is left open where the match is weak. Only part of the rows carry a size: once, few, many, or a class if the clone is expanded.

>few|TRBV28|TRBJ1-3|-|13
CASSDGNRNTIYF
TGTGCCAGCAGTGACGGGAACCGAAACACCATATATTTT
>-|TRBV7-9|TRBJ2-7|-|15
CASSLSQGSSYEQYF
TGTGCCAGCAGCTTAAGCCAGGGGTCCTCCTACGAGCAGTACTTC
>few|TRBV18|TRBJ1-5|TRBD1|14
CASSQGARDQPQHF
TGTGCCAGCTCACAGGGGGCCCGAGATCAGCCCCAGCATTTT
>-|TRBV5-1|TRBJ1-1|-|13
CASSLLKNTEAFF
TGCGCCAGCAGCCTCCTAAAGAACACTGAAGCTTTCTTT
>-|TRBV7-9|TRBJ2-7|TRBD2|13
CASSRLAGDEQYF
TGTGCCAGCAGCCGACTAGCGGGAGATGAGCAGTACTTC
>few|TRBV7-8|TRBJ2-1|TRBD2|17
CASSLGRVGRLYNEQFF
TGTGCCAGCAGCTTAGGAAGGGTCGGGAGGTTGTACAATGAGCAGTTCTTC
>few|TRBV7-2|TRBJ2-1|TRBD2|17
CASSHRPTSGRIREQFF
TGTGCCAGCAGTCACCGGCCGACTAGCGGGAGGATCCGTGAGCAGTTCTTC
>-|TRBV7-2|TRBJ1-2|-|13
CASSRKGHYGYTF
TGTGCCAGCAGCCGTAAGGGGCACTATGGCTACACCTTC
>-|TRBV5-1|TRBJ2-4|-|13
CASSSPAKNIQYF
TGCGCCAGCAGCTCCCCAGCCAAAAACATTCAGTACTTC
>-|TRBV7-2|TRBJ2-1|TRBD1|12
CASRQGYNEQFF
TGTGCCAGCCGACAGGGCTACAATGAGCAGTTCTTC
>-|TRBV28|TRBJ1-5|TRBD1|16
CASIPATGGSNQPQHF
TGTGCCAGCATCCCGGCTACAGGGGGCAGCAATCAGCCCCAGCATTTT
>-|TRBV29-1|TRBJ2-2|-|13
CSVDWLGTGELFF
TGCAGCGTTGATTGGCTAGGCACCGGGGAGCTGTTTTTT
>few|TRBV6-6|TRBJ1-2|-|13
CASSYSSFYGYTF
TGTGCCAGCAGTTACAGCAGTTTTTATGGCTACACCTTC
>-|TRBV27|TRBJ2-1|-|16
CASRGGARGAYNEQFF
TGTGCCAGCAGGGGTGGGGCTAGGGGCGCCTACAATGAGCAGTTCTTC
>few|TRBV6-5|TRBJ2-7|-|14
CASSYSQGTYEQYF
TGTGCCAGCAGTTACTCGCAGGGAACCTACGAGCAGTACTTC
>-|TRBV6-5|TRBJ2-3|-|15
CASSYTNFLGDTQYF
TGTGCCAGCAGTTACACCAACTTCCTGGGAGATACGCAGTATTTT
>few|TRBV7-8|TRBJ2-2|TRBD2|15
CASSVPGTSQGELFF
TGTGCCAGCAGCGTCCCCGGGACTAGCCAGGGGGAGCTGTTTTTT
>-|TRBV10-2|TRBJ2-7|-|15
CASILSSGAGYEQYF
TGCGCCAGCATACTATCTTCCGGAGCGGGCTACGAGCAGTACTTC
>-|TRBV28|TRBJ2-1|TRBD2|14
CASSYSAGGYEQFF
TGTGCCAGCAGTTATTCAGCGGGAGGGTATGAGCAGTTCTTC
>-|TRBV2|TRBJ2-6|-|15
CASSAARGGANVLTF
TGTGCCAGCAGTGCCGCGAGAGGTGGGGCCAACGTCCTGACTTTC
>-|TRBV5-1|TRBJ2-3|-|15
CASSLMVGRWVTQYF
TGCGCCAGCAGCTTGATGGTAGGGCGTTGGGTTACGCAGTATTTT
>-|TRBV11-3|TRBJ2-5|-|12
CASSLDQETQYF
TGTGCCAGCAGCTTAGACCAGGAGACCCAGTACTTC
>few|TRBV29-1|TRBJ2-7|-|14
CSVDGTGSSYEQYF
TGCAGCGTTGACGGGACGGGGAGCTCCTACGAGCAGTACTTC
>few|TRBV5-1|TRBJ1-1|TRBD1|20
CASSRSRTTGTGGSNTEAFF
TGCGCCAGCAGCCGATCAAGAACTACCGGGACAGGGGGCTCGAACACTGAAGCTTTCTTT
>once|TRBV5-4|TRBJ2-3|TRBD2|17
CASSHLSGRASTDTQYF
TGCGCCAGCAGCCACCTTAGCGGGAGGGCCAGCACAGATACGCAGTATTTT
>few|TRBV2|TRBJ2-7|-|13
CASGADRSYEQYF
TGTGCCAGCGGAGCGGACAGATCCTACGAGCAGTACTTC
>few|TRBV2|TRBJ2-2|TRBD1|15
CASNWGQGITGELFF
TGTGCCAGCAATTGGGGACAGGGGATCACCGGGGAGCTGTTTTTT
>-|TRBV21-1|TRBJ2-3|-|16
CASGKERTDSTDTQYF
TGTGCCAGCGGTAAGGAAAGGACAGATAGCACAGATACGCAGTATTTT
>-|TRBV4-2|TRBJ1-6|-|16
CASSQYWGLSNSPLHF
TGTGCCAGCAGCCAATACTGGGGGCTGAGTAATTCACCCCTCCACTTT
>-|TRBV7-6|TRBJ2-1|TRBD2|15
CASSPIAGAYNEQFF
TGTGCCAGCAGCCCCATTGCGGGAGCATACAATGAGCAGTTCTTC
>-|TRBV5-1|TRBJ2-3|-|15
CASSLDTGVLDTQYF
TGCGCCAGCAGCTTGGATACGGGAGTTCTAGATACGCAGTATTTT
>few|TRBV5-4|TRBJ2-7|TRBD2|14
CASSLTSGAYEQYF
TGTGCCAGCAGCTTGACTAGCGGCGCCTACGAGCAGTACTTC
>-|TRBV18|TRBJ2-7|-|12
CASSPRELEQYF
TGTGCCAGCTCACCACGAGAGCTCGAGCAGTACTTC
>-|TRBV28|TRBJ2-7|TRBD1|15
CASSDRDRSRYEQYF
TGTGCCAGCAGTGACCGGGACAGGTCCCGCTACGAGCAGTACTTC
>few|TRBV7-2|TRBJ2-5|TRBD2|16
CASSPLVGGPGETQYF
TGTGCCAGCAGCCCGCTAGTGGGAGGGCCGGGTGAGACCCAGTACTTC
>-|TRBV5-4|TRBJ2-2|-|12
CASSLFGRELFF
TGTGCCAGCAGCTTGTTTGGGAGGGAGCTGTTTTTT
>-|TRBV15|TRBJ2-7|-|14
CATRQLGRGYEQYF
TGTGCCACCAGGCAGCTTGGGCGCGGCTACGAGCAGTACTTC
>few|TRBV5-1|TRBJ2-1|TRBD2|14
CASSFSSGRGEQFF
TGCGCCAGCAGCTTTTCTAGCGGGAGGGGAGAGCAGTTCTTC
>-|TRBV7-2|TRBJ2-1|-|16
CASSLFLGAIYNEQFF
TGTGCCAGCAGCTTATTTCTGGGAGCGATCTACAATGAGCAGTTCTTC
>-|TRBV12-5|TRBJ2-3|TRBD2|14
CASGAGARTDTQYF
TGTGCTAGTGGGGCGGGAGCCCGCACAGATACGCAGTATTTT
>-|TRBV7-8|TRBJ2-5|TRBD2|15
CASSPLAGNQETQYF
TGTGCCAGCAGCCCACTAGCGGGAAACCAAGAGACCCAGTACTTC
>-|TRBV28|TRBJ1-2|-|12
CASDSVNYGYTF
TGTGCCAGCGACAGCGTAAACTATGGCTACACCTTC
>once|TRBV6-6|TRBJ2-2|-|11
CASRDPGELFF
TGTGCCAGCAGGGATCCCGGGGAGCTGTTTTTT
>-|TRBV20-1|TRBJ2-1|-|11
CSASWLDWEFF
TGCAGTGCTAGTTGGCTAGACTGGGAGTTCTTC
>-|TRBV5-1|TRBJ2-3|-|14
CASRGLTGTDTQYF
TGCGCCAGCAGAGGTCTCACCGGCACAGATACGCAGTATTTT
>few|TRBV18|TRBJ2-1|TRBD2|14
CASSPGALADEQFF
TGTGCCAGCTCACCCGGGGCCCTAGCGGATGAGCAGTTCTTC
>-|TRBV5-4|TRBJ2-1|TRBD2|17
CASSLAGGRAFYNEQFF
TGTGCCAGCAGCTTGGCGGGAGGGAGGGCCTTTTACAATGAGCAGTTCTTC
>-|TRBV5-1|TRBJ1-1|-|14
CASSPRQENTEAFF
TGCGCCAGCAGCCCCAGACAGGAGAACACTGAAGCTTTCTTT
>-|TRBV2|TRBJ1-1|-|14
CASQGRESLTEAFF
TGTGCCAGCCAGGGTCGGGAGAGTTTAACTGAAGCTTTCTTT
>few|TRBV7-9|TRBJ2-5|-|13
CASSLGSSRTQYF
TGTGCCAGCAGCCTCGGGAGTTCTCGGACCCAGTACTTC
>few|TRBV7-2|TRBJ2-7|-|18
CASSLVSLVGNPSYEQYF
TGTGCCAGCAGCTTAGTTTCATTAGTCGGGAATCCTTCCTACGAGCAGTACTTC
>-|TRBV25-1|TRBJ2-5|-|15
CASSEARSTQETQYF
TGTGCCAGCAGTGAGGCGCGGAGCACCCAAGAGACCCAGTACTTC
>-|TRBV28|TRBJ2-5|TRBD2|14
CASTPGGIQETQYF
TGTGCCAGCACCCCGGGAGGGATACAAGAGACCCAGTACTTC
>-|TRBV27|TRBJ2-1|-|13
CASSLWASNEQFF
TGTGCCAGCAGTTTATGGGCTTCTAATGAGCAGTTCTTC
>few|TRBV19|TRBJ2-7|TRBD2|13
CASSSGTTYEQYF
TGTGCCAGTAGTTCAGGGACTACCTACGAGCAGTACTTC